The rows below give T cell receptor beta chains drawn from one sample of a study of T cell repertoires in cytomegalovirus infection. TCRdb reprocessed the reads via MiXCR and lists one record per CDR3 protein. The sample records under 350,000 distinct CDR3 sequences, 9% to 9.5% being singletons. The specimen was PBMCs. Receptor source: a human donor in good health (CMV status not recorded). Some clones in this sample may be carry-over from other donors' samples. Each CDR3 is given with its conserved first and last residue. A D gene is named only where the DNA matches it firmly. Not all rows give a size; the values are once, few, many and, for expanded clones, a class.

NA,NA,TRBV20-1,TRBJ2-7,CSARWGAGLGEQYF,TGCAGTGCTAGATGGGGTGCGGGGCTTGGGGAGCAGTACTTC
many,NA,TRBV6-1,TRBJ1-6,CASTKVGGFGPLHF,TGTGCCAGCACTAAAGTTGGGGGTTTTGGCCCCCTCCACTTT
many,NA,TRBV7-2,TRBJ2-6,CASSLVLFRSLSGANVLTF,TGTGCCAGCAGCTTAGTCCTCTTTCGGAGCCTCTCTGGGGCCAACGTCCTGACTTTC
NA,TRBD1,TRBV19,TRBJ1-1,CASSGPGQELILTNTEAFF,TGTGCCAGTAGTGGCCCGGGACAGGAGTTAATTTTGACGAACACTGAAGCTTTCTTT
NA,TRBD1,TRBV12-3/TRBV12-4,TRBJ1-5,CASSNLRGSQPQHF,TGTGCCAGCAGCAACCTCAGGGGGAGCCAGCCCCAGCATTTT
many,TRBD2,TRBV7-2,TRBJ2-3,CASSGPSSGGPSDTQYF,TGTGCCAGCAGCGGCCCCTCTAGCGGGGGGCCGTCGGATACGCAGTATTTT
many,TRBD1,TRBV7-9,TRBJ2-1,CASSLNPGQGDNEQFF,TGTGCCAGCAGCTTGAACCCGGGACAGGGGGACAATGAGCAGTTCTTC
few,TRBD2,TRBV20-1,TRBJ2-7,CSARDPSGGGYEQYF,TGCAGTGCTAGAGATCCAAGCGGGGGCGGGTACGAGCAGTACTTC
many,TRBD1,TRBV7-2,TRBJ2-7,CASSPFPGTGFFSYEQYF,TGTGCCAGCAGCCCATTCCCCGGGACAGGATTTTTCTCCTACGAGCAGTACTTC
few,NA,TRBV12-3/TRBV12-4,TRBJ1-2,CASSFPGRGGYTF,TGTGCCAGCAGTTTCCCGGGGAGGGGAGGCTACACCTTC
medium-sized,TRBD1,TRBV7-6,TRBJ2-5,CASSLTGGQETQYF,TGTGCCAGCAGCTTAACAGGGGGTCAAGAGACCCAGTACTTC
few,TRBD2,TRBV7-3,TRBJ2-7,CASSFNREANYEQYF,TGTGCCAGCAGCTTCAATCGGGAGGCCAACTACGAGCAGTACTTC
few,TRBD1,TRBV28,TRBJ2-1,CASSSPRPGGSSLNHNEQFF,TGTGCCAGCAGCTCCCCTCGTCCAGGGGGTTCCTCCCTTAACCACAATGAGCAGTTCTTC
NA,NA,TRBV12-3/TRBV12-4,TRBJ1-6,CVSSVSGLSPLHF,TGTGTCAGCAGTGTATCTGGGCTATCACCCCTCCACTTT
few,NA,TRBV28,TRBJ1-4,CALGGPNEKLFF,TGTGCCCTCGGAGGGCCTAATGAAAAACTGTTTTTT
many,TRBD1,TRBV12-3/TRBV12-4,TRBJ1-5,CASSPWLGGTDNQPQHF,TGTGCCAGCAGTCCTTGGCTGGGGGGGACAGATAATCAGCCCCAGCATTTT
many,NA,TRBV7-2,TRBJ1-1,CASSPPRGNTEAFF,TGTGCCAGCAGCCCCCCCAGGGGGAACACTGAAGCTTTCTTT
few,TRBD1,TRBV29-1,TRBJ1-2,CSAATGLDYGYTF,TGCAGCGCCGCGACAGGGTTGGACTATGGCTACACCTTC
few,NA,TRBV7-8,TRBJ1-3,CASSLSAYSGNTIYF,TGTGCCAGCAGCCTCAGTGCCTACTCTGGAAACACCATATATTTT
many,NA,TRBV4-1,TRBJ2-1,CASSQEKVVAAAAGMGGNEQFF,TGCGCCAGCAGCCAAGAAAAGGTAGTCGCTGCCGCAGCGGGCATGGGAGGCAATGAGCAGTTCTTC
few,NA,TRBV6-6,TRBJ1-5,CASTWYSNQPQHF,TGTGCCAGCACTTGGTATAGCAATCAGCCCCAGCATTTT
many,NA,TRBV4-1,TRBJ1-3,CASSQTGRRNTIYF,TGCGCCAGCAGCCAGACCGGGAGACGAAACACCATATATTTT
NA,NA,TRBV6-2/TRBV6-3,TRBJ2-3,CASSPWGSGRDRQYF,TGTGCCAGCAGTCCTTGGGGTAGCGGAAGAGATAGGCAGTATTTT
NA,NA,TRBV2,TRBJ2-1,CASEDRLTFF,TGTGCCAGCGAAGACAGGTTAACGTTCTTC
few,TRBD2,TRBV5-8,TRBJ2-1,CASRKVGLAGEAGSYNEQFF,TGTGCCAGCAGGAAAGTGGGACTAGCGGGAGAGGCAGGCTCCTACAATGAGCAGTTCTTC
many,NA,TRBV7-2,TRBJ1-1,CASSPSSGSTEAFF,TGTGCCAGCAGCCCATCGTCTGGTAGCACTGAAGCTTTCTTT
few,NA,TRBV2,TRBJ1-5,CASSENGGNQPQHF,TGTGCCAGCAGTGAAAATGGGGGCAATCAGCCCCAGCATTTT
few,NA,TRBV11-2,TRBJ1-2,CASAGIRRFGGYTF,TGTGCCAGCGCCGGTATTAGACGCTTTGGAGGCTACACCTTC
few,NA,TRBV11-2,TRBJ2-7,CASSRSTGNGEQYF,TGTGCCAGCAGCCGATCTACAGGGAACGGGGAGCAGTACTTC
few,TRBD1,TRBV7-6,TRBJ1-6,CASTRTTGTGYSPLHF,TGTGCCAGCACTCGAACCACCGGGACAGGGTATTCACCCCTCCACTTT
few,NA,TRBV20-1,TRBJ1-6,CSARGYQYNSPLHF,TGCAGTGCTAGAGGTTACCAGTATAATTCACCCCTCCACTTT
once,TRBD1,TRBV15,TRBJ1-5,CATSRDQGAGGRQPQHF,TGTGCCACCAGCAGAGATCAGGGAGCAGGGGGCCGACAGCCCCAGCATTTT
few,NA,TRBV28,TRBJ1-1,CASSVPVLNTEAFF,TGTGCCAGCAGCGTCCCGGTGTTGAACACTGAAGCTTTCTTT
NA,NA,TRBV3-1,TRBJ2-5,CASSQESYRVGEETQYF,TGTGCCAGCAGCCAAGAAAGTTACAGGGTGGGAGAAGAGACCCAGTACTTC
NA,TRBD1,TRBV15,TRBJ2-7,CATSRETGDISYEQYF,TGTGCCACCAGCAGGGAAACAGGGGATATTTCCTACGAGCAGTACTTC
few,NA,TRBV18,TRBJ1-4,CASTTLTNEKLFF,TGTGCCAGTACCACGCTAACTAATGAAAAACTGTTTTTT
many,NA,TRBV28,TRBJ1-5,CASSPYAGNQPQHF,TGTGCCAGCAGTCCGTATGCGGGCAATCAGCCCCAGCATTTT
few,TRBD2,TRBV6-2/TRBV6-3,TRBJ2-2,CASRDGTRRKSGELFF,TGTGCCAGCAGAGATGGGACTAGAAGGAAATCCGGGGAGCTGTTTTTT
many,TRBD1,TRBV19,TRBJ1-2,CASKDRTNYGYTF,TGTGCCAGTAAGGACAGGACCAACTATGGCTACACCTTC
many,NA,TRBV4-3,TRBJ2-1,CASSSLPVGSSYNEQFF,TGCGCCAGCAGCAGCCTTCCCGTGGGGAGCTCCTACAATGAGCAGTTCTTC
few,TRBD1,TRBV7-3,TRBJ1-1,CASSYRDRGATEAFF,TGTGCCAGCAGCTACCGGGACAGGGGGGCCACTGAAGCTTTCTTT